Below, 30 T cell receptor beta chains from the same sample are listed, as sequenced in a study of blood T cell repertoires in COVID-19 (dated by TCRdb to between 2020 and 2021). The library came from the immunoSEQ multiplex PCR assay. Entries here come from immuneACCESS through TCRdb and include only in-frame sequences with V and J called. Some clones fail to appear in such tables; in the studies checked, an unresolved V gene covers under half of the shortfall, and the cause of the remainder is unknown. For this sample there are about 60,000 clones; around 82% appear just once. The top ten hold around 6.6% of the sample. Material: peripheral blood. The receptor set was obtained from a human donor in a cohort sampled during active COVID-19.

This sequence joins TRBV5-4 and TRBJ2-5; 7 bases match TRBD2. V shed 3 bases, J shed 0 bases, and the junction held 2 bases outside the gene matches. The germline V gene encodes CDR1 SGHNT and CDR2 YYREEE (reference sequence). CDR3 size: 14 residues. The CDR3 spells CASSWAGDQETQYF. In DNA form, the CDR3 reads TGTGCCAGCAGCTGGGCGGGGGACCAAGAGACCCAGTACTTC.

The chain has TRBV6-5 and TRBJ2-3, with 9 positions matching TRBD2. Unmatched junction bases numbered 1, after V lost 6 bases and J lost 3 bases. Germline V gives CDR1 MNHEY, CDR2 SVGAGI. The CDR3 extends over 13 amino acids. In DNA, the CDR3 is TGTGCCAGCAGGACTAGCGGAACAGATACGCAGTATTTT. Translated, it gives CASRTSGTDTQYF.

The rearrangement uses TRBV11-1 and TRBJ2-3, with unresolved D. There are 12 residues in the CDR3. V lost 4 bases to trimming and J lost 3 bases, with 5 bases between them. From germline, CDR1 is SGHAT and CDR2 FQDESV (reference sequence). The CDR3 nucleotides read TGTGCCAGCAGCTACAATACAGATACGCAGTATTTT. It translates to CASSYNTDTQYF.

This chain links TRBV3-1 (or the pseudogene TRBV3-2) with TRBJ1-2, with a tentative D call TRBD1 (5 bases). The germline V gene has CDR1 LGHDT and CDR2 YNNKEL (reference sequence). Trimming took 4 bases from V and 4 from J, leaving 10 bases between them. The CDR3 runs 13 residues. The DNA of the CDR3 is TGTGCCAGCAGCCCGGAGGGGTCCTATGGCTACACCTTC. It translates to CASSPEGSYGYTF.

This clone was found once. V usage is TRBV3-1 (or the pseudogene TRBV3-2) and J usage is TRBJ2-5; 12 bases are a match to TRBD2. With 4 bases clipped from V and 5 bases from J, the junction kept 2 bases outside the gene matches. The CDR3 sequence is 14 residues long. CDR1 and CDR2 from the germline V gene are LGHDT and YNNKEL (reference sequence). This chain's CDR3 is CASSRLAGAETQYF. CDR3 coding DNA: TGTGCCAGCAGCCGACTAGCGGGAGCCGAGACCCAGTACTTC.

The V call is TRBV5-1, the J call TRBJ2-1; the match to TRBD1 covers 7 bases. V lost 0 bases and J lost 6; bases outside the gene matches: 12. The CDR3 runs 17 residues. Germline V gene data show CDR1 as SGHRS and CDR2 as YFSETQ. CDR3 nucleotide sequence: TGCGCCAGCAGCTTGGGGGAAGGAGACAGGGCAAGCAATGAGCAGTTCTTC. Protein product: CASSLGEGDRASNEQFF.

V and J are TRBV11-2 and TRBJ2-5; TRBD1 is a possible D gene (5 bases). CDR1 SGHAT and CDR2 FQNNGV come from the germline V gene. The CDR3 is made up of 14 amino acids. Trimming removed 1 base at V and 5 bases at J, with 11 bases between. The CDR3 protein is CASSLGQGRETQYF. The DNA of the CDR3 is TGTGCCAGCAGCTTAGGCCAGGGTCGGGAGACCCAGTACTTC.

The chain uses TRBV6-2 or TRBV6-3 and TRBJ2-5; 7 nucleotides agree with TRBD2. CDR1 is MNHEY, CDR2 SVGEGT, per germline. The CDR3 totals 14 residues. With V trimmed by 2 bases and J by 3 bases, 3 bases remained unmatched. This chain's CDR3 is CASSYGGDKETQYF. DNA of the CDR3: TGTGCCAGCAGTTACGGGGGGGATAAAGAGACCCAGTACTTC.

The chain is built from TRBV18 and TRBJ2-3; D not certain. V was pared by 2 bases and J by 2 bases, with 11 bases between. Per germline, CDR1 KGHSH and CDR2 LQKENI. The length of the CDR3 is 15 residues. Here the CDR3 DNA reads TGTGCCAGCTCACCAACCCTGGCCCTCACAGATACGCAGTATTTT. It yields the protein CASSPTLALTDTQYF.

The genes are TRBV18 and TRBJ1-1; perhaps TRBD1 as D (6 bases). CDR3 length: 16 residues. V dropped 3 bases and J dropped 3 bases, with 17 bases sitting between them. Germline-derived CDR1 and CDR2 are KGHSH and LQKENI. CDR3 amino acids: CASSPVGGAGDTEAFF. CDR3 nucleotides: TGTGCCAGCTCACCCGTGGGGGGGGCAGGGGACACTGAAGCTTTCTTT.

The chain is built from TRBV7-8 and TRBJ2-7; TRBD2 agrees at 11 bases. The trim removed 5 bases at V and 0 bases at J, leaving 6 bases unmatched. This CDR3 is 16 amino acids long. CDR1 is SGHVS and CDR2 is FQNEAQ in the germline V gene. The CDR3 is CASSPSGLAVSYEQYF. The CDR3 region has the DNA TGTGCCAGCAGCCCCTCGGGACTAGCGGTCTCCTACGAGCAGTACTTC.

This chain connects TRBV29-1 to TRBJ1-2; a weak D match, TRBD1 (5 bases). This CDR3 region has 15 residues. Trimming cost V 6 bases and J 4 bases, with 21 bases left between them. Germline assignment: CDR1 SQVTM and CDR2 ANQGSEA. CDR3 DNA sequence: TGCAGCGTGAAAGAGCATCGGGGACTACCCTATGGCTACACCTTC. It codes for CSVKEHRGLPYGYTF.

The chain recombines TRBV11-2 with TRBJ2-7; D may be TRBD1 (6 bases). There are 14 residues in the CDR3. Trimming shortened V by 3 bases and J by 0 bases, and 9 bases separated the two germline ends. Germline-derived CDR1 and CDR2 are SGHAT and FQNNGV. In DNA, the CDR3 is TGTGCCAGCAGCTTGACGGACAGCTCCTACGAGCAGTACTTC. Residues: CASSLTDSSYEQYF.

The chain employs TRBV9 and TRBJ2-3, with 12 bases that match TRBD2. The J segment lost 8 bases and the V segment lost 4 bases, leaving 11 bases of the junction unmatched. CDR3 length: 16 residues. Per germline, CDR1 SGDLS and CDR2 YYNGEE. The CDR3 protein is CASSLMTSGGGVTQYF. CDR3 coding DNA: TGTGCCAGCAGCCTAATGACTAGCGGGGGAGGTGTTACGCAGTATTTT.

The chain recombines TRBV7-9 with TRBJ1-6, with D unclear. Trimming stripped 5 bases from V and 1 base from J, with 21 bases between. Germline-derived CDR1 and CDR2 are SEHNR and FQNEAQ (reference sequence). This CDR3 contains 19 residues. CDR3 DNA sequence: TGTGCCAGCAGCGCTACACTTGGGCGGCGAGGGTCCTATAATTCACCCCTCCACTTT. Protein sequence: CASSATLGRRGSYNSPLHF.

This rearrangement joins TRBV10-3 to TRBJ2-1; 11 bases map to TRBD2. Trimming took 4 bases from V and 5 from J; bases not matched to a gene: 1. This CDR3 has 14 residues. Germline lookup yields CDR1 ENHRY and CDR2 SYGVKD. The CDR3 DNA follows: TGTGCCATCAGTGGACTAGCGGGGAACAATGAGCAGTTCTTC. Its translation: CAISGLAGNNEQFF.

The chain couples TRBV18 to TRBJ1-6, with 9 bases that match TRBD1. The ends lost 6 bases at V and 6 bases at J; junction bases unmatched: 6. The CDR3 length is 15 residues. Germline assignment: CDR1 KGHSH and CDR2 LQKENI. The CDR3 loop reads CASSSRDRVNSPLHF. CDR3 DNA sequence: TGTGCCAGCTCGTCCCGGGACAGGGTTAATTCACCCCTCCACTTT.

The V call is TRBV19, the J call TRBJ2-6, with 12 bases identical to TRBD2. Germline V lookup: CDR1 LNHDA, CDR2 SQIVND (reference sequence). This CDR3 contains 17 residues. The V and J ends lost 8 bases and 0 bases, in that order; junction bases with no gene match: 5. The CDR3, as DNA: TGTGCCAGTGCCCGGACTAGCGGGACCTCTGGGGCCAACGTCCTGACTTTC. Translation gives CASARTSGTSGANVLTF.

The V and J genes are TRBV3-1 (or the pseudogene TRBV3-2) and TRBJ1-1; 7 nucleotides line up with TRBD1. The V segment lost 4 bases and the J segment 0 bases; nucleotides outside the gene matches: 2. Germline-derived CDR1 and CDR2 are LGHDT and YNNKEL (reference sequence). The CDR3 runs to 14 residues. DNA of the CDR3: TGTGCCAGCAGCCTACAGGGGTTGAACACTGAAGCTTTCTTT. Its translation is CASSLQGLNTEAFF.

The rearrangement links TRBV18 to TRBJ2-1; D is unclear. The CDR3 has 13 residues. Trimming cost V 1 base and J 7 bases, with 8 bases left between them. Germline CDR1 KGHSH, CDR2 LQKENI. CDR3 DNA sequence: TGTGCCAGCTCACCACAGTCTAGGAATGAGCAGTTCTTC. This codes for CASSPQSRNEQFF. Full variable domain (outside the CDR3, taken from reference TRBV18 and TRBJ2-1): NAGVMQNPRHLVRRRGQEARLRCSPMKGHSHVYWYRQLPEEGLKFMVYLQKENIIDESGMPKERFSAEFPKEGPSILRIQQVVRGDSAAYFCASSPQSRNEQFFGPGTRLTVL.

Written as DNA, the CDR3 is TGTGCCAGCCAGCGACAGGGGAACAAAGCTTTCTTT. It codes for CASQRQGNKAFF. The chain uses TRBV6-5 and TRBJ1-1, with 8 positions matching TRBD1. In germline, CDR1 is MNHEY, CDR2 SVGAGI. CDR3 length: 12 amino acids. V dropped 8 bases and J dropped 9; count of bases not matched to a gene: 8.

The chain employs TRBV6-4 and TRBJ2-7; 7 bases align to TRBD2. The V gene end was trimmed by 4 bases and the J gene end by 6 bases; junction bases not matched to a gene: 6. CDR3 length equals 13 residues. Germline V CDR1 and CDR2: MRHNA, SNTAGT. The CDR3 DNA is TGTGCCAGCAGTGTGTGGCGGGGGACCGAGCAGTACTTC. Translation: CASSVWRGTEQYF.

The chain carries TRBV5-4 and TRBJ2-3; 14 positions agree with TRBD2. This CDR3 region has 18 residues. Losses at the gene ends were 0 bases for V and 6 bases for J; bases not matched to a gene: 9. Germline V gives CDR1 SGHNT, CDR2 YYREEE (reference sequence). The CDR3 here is CASSLGGLAGGLGDTQYF. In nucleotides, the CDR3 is TGTGCCAGCAGCTTGGGAGGACTAGCGGGGGGCTTGGGCGATACGCAGTATTTT.

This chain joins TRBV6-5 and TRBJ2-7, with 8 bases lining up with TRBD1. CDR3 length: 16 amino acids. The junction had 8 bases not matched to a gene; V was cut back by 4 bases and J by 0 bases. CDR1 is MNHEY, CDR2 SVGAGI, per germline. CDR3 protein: CASSFAPDRASYEQYF. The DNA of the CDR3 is TGTGCCAGCAGTTTTGCCCCGGACAGGGCCTCCTACGAGCAGTACTTC.

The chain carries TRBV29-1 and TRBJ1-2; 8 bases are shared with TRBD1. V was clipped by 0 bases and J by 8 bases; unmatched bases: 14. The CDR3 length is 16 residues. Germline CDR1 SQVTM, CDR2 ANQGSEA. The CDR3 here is CSVEDSEARGRRGYTF. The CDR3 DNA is TGCAGCGTTGAAGATAGTGAAGCCAGGGGGCGCCGGGGCTACACCTTC.

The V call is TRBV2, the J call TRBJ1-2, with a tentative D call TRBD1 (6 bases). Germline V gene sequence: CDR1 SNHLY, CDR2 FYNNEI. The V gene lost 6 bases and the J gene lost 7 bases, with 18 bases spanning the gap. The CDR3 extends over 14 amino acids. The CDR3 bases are TGTGCCAGCAGCTCCGAGCGGGGGGCGGGTGGCTACACCTTC. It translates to CASSSERGAGGYTF.

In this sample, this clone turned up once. CDR3 in DNA: TGTGCCACCCTACCGGACAGGAATTACGAGCAGTACTTC. Encoded protein: CATLPDRNYEQYF. The V and J genes are TRBV2 and TRBJ2-7; 7 nucleotides agree with TRBD1. The V and J ends lost 10 bases and 4 bases, in that order; junction bases with no gene match: 10. Looked up from germline, CDR1 is SNHLY and CDR2 is FYNNEI. This CDR3 region has 13 residues.

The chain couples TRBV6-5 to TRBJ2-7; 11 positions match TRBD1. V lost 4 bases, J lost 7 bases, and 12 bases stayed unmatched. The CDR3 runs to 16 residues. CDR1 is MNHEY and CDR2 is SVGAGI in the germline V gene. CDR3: CASSSLRGGQGEEQYF. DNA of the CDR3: TGTGCCAGCAGTTCCCTCCGAGGGGGACAGGGGGAAGAGCAGTACTTC.

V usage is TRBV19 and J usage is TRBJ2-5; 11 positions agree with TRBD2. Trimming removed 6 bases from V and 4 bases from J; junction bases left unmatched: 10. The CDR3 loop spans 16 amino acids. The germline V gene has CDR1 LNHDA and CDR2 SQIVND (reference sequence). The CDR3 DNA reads TGTGCCAGTAGCGAGGGAGTAGCGGGAGGGCGAGAGACCCAGTACTTC. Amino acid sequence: CASSEGVAGGRETQYF.

The CDR3 here is CASSRDSYSPLHF. CDR3 sequence (DNA): TGTGCCAGCAGTCGGGACAGCTATTCACCCCTCCACTTT. The J gene is TRBJ1-6, the V gene TRBV6-5; 7 bases map to TRBD1. The CDR3 covers 13 residues. The V gene's germline CDR1 is MNHEY and CDR2 SVGAGI. With 5 bases clipped from V and 8 bases from J, the junction kept 3 bases outside the gene matches.